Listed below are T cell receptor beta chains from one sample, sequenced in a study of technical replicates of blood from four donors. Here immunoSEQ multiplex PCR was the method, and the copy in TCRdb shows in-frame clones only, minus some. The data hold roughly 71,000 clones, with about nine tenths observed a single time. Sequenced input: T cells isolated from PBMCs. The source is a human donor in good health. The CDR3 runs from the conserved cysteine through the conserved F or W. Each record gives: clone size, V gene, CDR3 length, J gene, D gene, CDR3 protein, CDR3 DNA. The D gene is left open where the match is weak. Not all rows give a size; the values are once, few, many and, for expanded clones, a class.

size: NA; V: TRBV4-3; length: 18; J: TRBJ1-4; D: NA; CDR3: CASSRLTGPIATNEKLFF; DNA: TGCGCCAGCAGCCGCTTAACAGGGCCTATCGCAACTAATGAAAAACTGTTTTTT
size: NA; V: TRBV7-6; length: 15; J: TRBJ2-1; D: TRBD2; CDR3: CASSQGLAEGNEQFF; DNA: TGTGCCAGCAGCCAGGGACTAGCGGAGGGGAATGAGCAGTTCTTC
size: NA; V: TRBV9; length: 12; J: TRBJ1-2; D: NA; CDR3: CASSVDSIGYTF; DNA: TGTGCCAGCAGCGTAGATTCTATTGGCTACACCTTC
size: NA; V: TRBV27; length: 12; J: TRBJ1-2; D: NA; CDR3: CASSLTGNGYTF; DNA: TGTGCCAGCAGTTTAACCGGGAACGGCTACACCTTC
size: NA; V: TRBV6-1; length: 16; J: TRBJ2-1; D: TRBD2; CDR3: CASSEFEREITNEQFF; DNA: TGTGCCAGCAGTGAATTTGAGCGGGAGATTACAAATGAGCAGTTCTTC
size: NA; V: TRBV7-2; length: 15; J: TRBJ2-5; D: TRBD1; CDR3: CASSPDRAYQETQYF; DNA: TGTGCCAGCAGCCCTGACAGGGCTTACCAAGAGACCCAGTACTTC
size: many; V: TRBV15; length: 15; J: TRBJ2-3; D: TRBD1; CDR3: CATSRRTGGTDTQYF; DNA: TGTGCCACCAGCAGAAGGACAGGGGGCACAGATACGCAGTATTTT
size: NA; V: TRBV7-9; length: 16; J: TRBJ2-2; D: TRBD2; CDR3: CASSFPGGSDTGELFF; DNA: TGTGCCAGCAGCTTCCCTGGCGGGAGCGACACCGGGGAGCTGTTTTTT
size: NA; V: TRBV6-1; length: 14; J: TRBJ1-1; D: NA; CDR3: CASSALIRDTEAFF; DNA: TGTGCCAGCAGTGCACTGATCCGGGACACTGAAGCTTTCTTT
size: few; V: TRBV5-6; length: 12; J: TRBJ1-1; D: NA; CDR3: CASGHGATEAFF; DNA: TGTGCCAGCGGCCATGGAGCCACTGAAGCTTTCTTT
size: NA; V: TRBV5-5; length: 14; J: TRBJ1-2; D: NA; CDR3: CASSLVSGVYGYTF; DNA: TGTGCCAGCAGCTTGGTGTCAGGGGTGTATGGCTACACCTTC
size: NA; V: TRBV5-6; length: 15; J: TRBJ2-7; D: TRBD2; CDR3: CASSLAGGSSYEQYF; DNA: TGTGCCAGCAGCTTGGCGGGAGGGAGCTCCTACGAGCAGTACTTC
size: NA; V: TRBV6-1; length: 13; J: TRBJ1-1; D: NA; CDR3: CASGRVENTEAFF; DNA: TGTGCCAGCGGGAGGGTAGAGAACACTGAAGCTTTCTTT
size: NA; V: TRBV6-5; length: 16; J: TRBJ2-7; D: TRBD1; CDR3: CASSYSSGGASYEQYF; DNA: TGTGCCAGCAGTTACTCGTCAGGGGGCGCCTCCTACGAGCAGTACTTC
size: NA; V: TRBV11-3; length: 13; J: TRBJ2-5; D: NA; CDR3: CASSEGGRETQYF; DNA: TGTGCCAGCAGCGAGGGGGGGAGGGAGACCCAGTACTTC
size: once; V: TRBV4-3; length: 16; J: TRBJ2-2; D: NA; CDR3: CASSQGDRRNTGELFF; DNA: TGCGCCAGCAGCCAAGGTGACAGAAGGAACACCGGGGAGCTGTTTTTT
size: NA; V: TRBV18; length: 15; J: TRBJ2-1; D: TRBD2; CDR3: CASSPWTSGYNEQFF; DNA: TGTGCCAGCTCACCATGGACTAGCGGTTACAATGAGCAGTTCTTC
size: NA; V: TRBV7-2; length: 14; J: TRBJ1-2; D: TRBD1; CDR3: CASSSLDRDGGYTF; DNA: TGTGCCAGCAGCTCACTAGACAGGGACGGTGGCTACACCTTC
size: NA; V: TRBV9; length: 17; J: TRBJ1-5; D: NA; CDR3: CASSAPRSGERGQPQHF; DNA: TGTGCCAGCAGCGCCCCTAGGTCAGGGGAAAGGGGTCAGCCCCAGCATTTT
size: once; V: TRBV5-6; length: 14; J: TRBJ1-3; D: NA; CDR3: CASSLDISGNTIYF; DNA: TGTGCCAGCAGCTTGGACATATCTGGAAACACCATATATTTT
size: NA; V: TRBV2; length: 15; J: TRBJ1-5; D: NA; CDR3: CASSEEGLSNQPQHF; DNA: TGTGCCAGCAGTGAGGAGGGGCTTAGCAATCAGCCCCAGCATTTT
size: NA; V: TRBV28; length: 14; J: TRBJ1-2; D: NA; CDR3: CASSFPGPNYGYTF; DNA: TGTGCCAGCAGTTTCCCAGGCCCAAACTATGGCTACACCTTC
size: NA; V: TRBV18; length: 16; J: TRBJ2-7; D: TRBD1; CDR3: CASSPSLTGGSYEQYF; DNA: TGTGCCAGCTCACCATCGCTTACAGGGGGCTCCTACGAGCAGTACTTC
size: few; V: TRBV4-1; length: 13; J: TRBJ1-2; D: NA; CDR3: CASSQAQVTGYTF; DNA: TGCGCCAGCAGCCAAGCCCAAGTGACAGGCTACACCTTC
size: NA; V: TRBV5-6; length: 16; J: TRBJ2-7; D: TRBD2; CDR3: CASSPSQLAVAYEQYF; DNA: TGTGCCAGCAGCCCGAGCCAACTAGCGGTCGCTTACGAGCAGTACTTC
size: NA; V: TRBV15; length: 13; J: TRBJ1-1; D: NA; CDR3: CATSERSDTEAFF; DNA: TGTGCCACCAGCGAGAGGAGCGACACTGAAGCTTTCTTT
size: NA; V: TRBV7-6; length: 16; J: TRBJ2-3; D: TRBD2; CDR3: CASSLAGGPYTDTQYF; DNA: TGTGCCAGCAGCTTGGCGGGAGGGCCCTACACAGATACGCAGTATTTT
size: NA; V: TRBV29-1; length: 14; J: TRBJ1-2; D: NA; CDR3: CSVTQGTTNYGYTF; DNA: TGCAGCGTTACCCAGGGGACGACTAACTATGGCTACACCTTC
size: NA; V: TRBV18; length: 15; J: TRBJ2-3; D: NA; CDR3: CASSPPYEWTDTQYF; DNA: TGTGCCAGCTCACCCCCGTATGAGTGGACAGATACGCAGTATTTT